This section outlines one T cell receptor (beta chain) sequence together with its context. Antigen: not known. CDR3 length: 14 amino acids. Trimming cost V 1 base and J 9 bases, with 13 bases left between them. Germline V gives CDR1 SGHDN, CDR2 FVKESK. Some clones are missing from TCRdb's copy, which holds only in-frame ones; the method was immunoSEQ multiplex PCR. The sample contains about 39,000 clones, about 96% of which appear only once. This sample stems from a study of graft-versus-host responses after intestinal transplantation. On the study more broadly: Each of the recipients got a multivisceral, liver-intestinal, or isolated intestinal transplant. Recipients across the board were started on anti-thymocyte globulin induction, then kept on tacrolimus and steroids for approximately three years.

Study-level points and caveats: The recipient marrow held GvH clones, and some of them showed up first in ileum or blood.

The rearrangement links TRBV14 to TRBJ2-1; D is possibly TRBD2 (6 bases). This specimen was unstimulated CD8+ T cells sorted from spleen or lymph node cells, taken before transplant. This clonotype originated in a human donor who was the organ donor for an intestinal transplant. For the CDR3, the DNA is TGTGCCAGCAGCCAAGCGGGGGTGTCCGGTGAGCAGTTCTTC. Its protein product is CASSQAGVSGEQFF.